The present T cell receptor beta chain was sequenced within a study of OX40 agonist ivuxolimab in advanced cancers. Study-level findings and limits: Low clonal expansion, among the lowest seen, marked partial responders at 0.1-3.0 mg/kg.

Of note for this clone: The antigen is undetermined.

Assay used: immunoSEQ multiplex PCR; TCRdb lists only in-frame clones, some missing. Of 65,000 to 80,000 clones in the sample, around 86% were seen once. Germline values: CDR1 MNHNS, CDR2 SASEGT. The germline V and J ends were trimmed by 6 bases and 3 bases, with 11 bases remaining between them. There are 13 residues in the CDR3. The chain combines TRBV6-1 with TRBJ2-5; TRBD2 is a possible D gene (5 bases). Sequencing used CD4+ or CD8+ T cells sorted from blood, obtained in a trial of the OX40 agonist ivuxolimab. This receptor was identified in an adult with an advanced solid tumor such as melanoma, head and neck, liver or kidney cancer. The CDR3 loop is CASRTRAEETQYF. CDR3 bases: TGTGCCAGCAGGACGAGGGCCGAAGAGACCCAGTACTTC.